This T cell receptor (beta chain) was recovered during a study of T cells in Graves' hyperthyroidism and ophthalmopathy. This clonotype appeared many times. Its antigen is unknown. TCR beta CDR3 regions were amplified from RNA transcripts. The TCR CDR3 was amplified in a first-round RT-PCR using the HTBI primer set. TCRdb redid the calling of the multiplex PCR reads with MiXCR, one entry per CDR3 protein. The sample holds roughly 400,000 distinct CDR3 sequences, more than 15% seen once. The study excluded patients with uncontrolled infection, other autoimmune disease, pregnancy or lactation. General study points: Most thyroid clonotypes expanded above 0.001 appeared in blood too.

Germline V lookup: CDR1 SGHVS, CDR2 FQNEAQ. This CDR3 has 13 residues. Trimming stripped 5 bases from V and 1 base from J, with 9 bases between. The V call is TRBV7-8, the J call TRBJ2-7, with a possible D match to TRBD1 (5 bases). The receptor was isolated from a woman under 30 with Graves' hyperthyroidism that later progressed to Graves' ophthalmopathy. Material for sequencing was blood. CDR3 region: CASSRRTSYEQYF. As DNA, the CDR3 is TGTGCCAGCAGCCGCAGGACATCCTACGAGCAGTACTTC.